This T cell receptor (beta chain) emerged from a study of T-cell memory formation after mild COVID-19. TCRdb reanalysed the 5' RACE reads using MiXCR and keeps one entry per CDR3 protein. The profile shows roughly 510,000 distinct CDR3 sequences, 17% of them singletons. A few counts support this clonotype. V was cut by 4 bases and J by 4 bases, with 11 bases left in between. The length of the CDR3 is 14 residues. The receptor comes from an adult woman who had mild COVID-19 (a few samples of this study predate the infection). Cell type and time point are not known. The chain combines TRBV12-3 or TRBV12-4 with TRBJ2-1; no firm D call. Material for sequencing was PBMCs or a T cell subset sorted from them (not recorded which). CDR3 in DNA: TGTGCCAGCAGTTCCCAGGCGAGTTACAATGAGCAGTTCTTC. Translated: CASSSQASYNEQFF.